Presented here are 17 T cell receptor beta chains from one specimen sequenced in a study of CD8 T cells in Susac syndrome. Reverse transcription of roughly 0.45 to 1 ug RNA was performed with random hexamers. MiXCR was run by TCRdb on the immunoSEQ multiplex PCR reads, yielding one entry per CDR3 protein. The sample consists of about 300,000 distinct CDR3 sequences, approximately 90% of them appearing once. Sequencing input: CD8+ T cells from PBMCs. The source is a human donor with multiple sclerosis.

V is TRBV19 and J is TRBJ2-7, with unresolved D. The CDR3 has 12 amino acids. V was clipped by 3 bases and J by 6 bases, with 9 bases between them. Germline V gene data show CDR1 as LNHDA and CDR2 as SQIVND (reference sequence). The DNA for the CDR3 is TGTGCCAGTAGTATCCACCCGGGCGAGCAGTACTTC. It specifies CASSIHPGEQYF.

This sequence joins TRBV19 and TRBJ2-7; D is ambiguous. The CDR3 extends over 13 amino acids. Trimming stripped 11 bases from V and 3 bases from J, with 17 bases between. Per germline, CDR1 LNHDA and CDR2 SQIVND (reference sequence). CDR3: CAHAVDQNYEQYF. CDR3 nucleotides: TGTGCCCATGCGGTCGACCAGAACTACGAGCAGTACTTC.

For the CDR3, the DNA is TGTGCCAGCAACCGACCGGGACAGAACACTGAAGCTTTCTTT. Protein: CASNRPGQNTEAFF. The chain couples TRBV27 to TRBJ1-1, with D maybe TRBD1 (6 bases). Germline CDR1 reads MNHEY; CDR2 reads SMNVEV (reference sequence). The CDR3 runs to 14 residues. V was shortened by 7 bases and J by 1 base, with 13 bases between the two germline ends.

CDR3 sequence (DNA): TGCAGTGCGAGTAGCGGGATGCCCGGTTACGAGCAGTACTTC. This encodes CSASSGMPGYEQYF. V gene TRBV20-1 combines with J gene TRBJ2-7, with 8 bases lining up with TRBD2. This CDR3 contains 14 residues. V lost 6 bases and J lost 4; bases outside the gene matches: 11. Germline CDR1 is DFQATT and CDR2 is SNEGSKA (reference sequence).

The chain recombines TRBV20-1 with TRBJ2-1, with 11 bases that match TRBD2. The CDR3 runs to 16 residues. Germline V gene data show CDR1 as DFQATT and CDR2 as SNEGSKA (reference sequence). V lost 5 bases, J lost 4 bases, and 10 bases stayed unmatched. DNA of the CDR3: TGCAGTGCTCCTAATTTGGGACTAGCGGAATACAATGAGCAGTTCTTC. It is translated as CSAPNLGLAEYNEQFF.

The V gene is TRBV13, the J gene TRBJ2-3, with 10 bases aligning to TRBD2. CDR3 size: 17 residues. V trimming: 5 bases; J trimming: 6 bases; junction bases outside the gene matches: 14. From germline, CDR1 is PRHDT and CDR2 FYEKMQ (reference sequence). The CDR3 sequence is CASSEQLAGVSSDTQYF. The DNA for the CDR3 is TGTGCCAGCAGCGAACAGCTAGCGGGAGTATCTTCGGATACGCAGTATTTT. The full variable domain, rest sourced from reference TRBV13 and TRBJ2-3, is AAGVIQSPRHLIKEKRETATLKCYPIPRHDTVYWYQQGPGQDPQFLISFYEKMQSDKGSIPDRFSAQQFSDYHSELNMSSLELGDSALYFCASSEQLAGVSSDTQYFGPGTRLTVL.

This chain uses TRBV7-9 with TRBJ2-1; 9 bases align to TRBD1. V trimming: 6 bases; J trimming: 8 bases; junction bases outside the gene matches: 8. This CDR3 spans 14 amino acids. Germline V CDR1 and CDR2: SEHNR, FQNEAQ (reference sequence). The CDR3, as DNA: TGTGCCAGCAGGGAGACAGGGGGGGTAGATGAGCAGTTCTTC. Encoded protein: CASRETGGVDEQFF.

Only a few counts were recorded for this clonotype. The V and J genes are TRBV4-1 and TRBJ2-1, with a weak D call TRBD1 (5 bases). Deletions cut 4 bases from V and 4 bases from J, with 23 bases between. There are 18 residues in the CDR3. CDR1 is MGHRA, CDR2 YSYEKL, per germline. CDR3 nucleotide sequence: TGCGCCAGCAGCCCCCAATTCTTACAGGAAACCGGTTACAATGAGCAGTTCTTC. Protein product: CASSPQFLQETGYNEQFF.

The chain uses TRBV27 and TRBJ2-7, with TRBD1 matching 10 bases. CDR1 MNHEY and CDR2 SMNVEV come from the germline V gene (reference sequence). V trimming: 4 bases; J trimming: 6 bases; junction bases outside the gene matches: 9. The CDR3 has 15 residues. CDR3 residues: CASSSPSDRGGEQYF. CDR3 sequence (DNA): TGTGCCAGCAGTTCCCCCTCGGACAGGGGGGGCGAGCAGTACTTC.

V gene TRBV4-3 combines with J gene TRBJ1-1; possibly TRBD1 for D (5 bases). Germline CDR1 and CDR2: LGHNA and YSLEER. The CDR3 consists of 14 residues. The V gene lost 0 bases and the J gene lost 5 bases, with 10 bases spanning the gap. The CDR3 region is CASSQDQGRTEAFF. The CDR3 DNA follows: TGCGCCAGCAGCCAAGATCAGGGTCGGACTGAAGCTTTCTTT.

The CDR3 protein is CASSSPGGSDYEQYF. DNA of the CDR3: TGTGCCAGCAGCTCCCCGGGGGGTAGCGACTACGAGCAGTACTTC. This sequence joins TRBV11-2 and TRBJ2-7; 7 bases fit TRBD2. The CDR3 has 15 amino acids. V was pared by 4 bases and J by 3 bases, with 9 bases of the junction left unmatched. Germline lookup yields CDR1 SGHAT and CDR2 FQNNGV.

The V and J genes are TRBV19 and TRBJ2-3, with a weak D call TRBD1 (6 bases). The germline CDR1 and CDR2 sequences are LNHDA and SQIVND (reference sequence). The germline V and J ends were trimmed by 6 bases and 2 bases, with 15 bases remaining between them. The CDR3 loop spans 15 amino acids. The CDR3: CASRPGHITTDTQYF. As DNA, the CDR3 is TGTGCCAGTAGGCCGGGACATATTACCACAGATACGCAGTATTTT.

This clonotype appeared once. V gene TRBV19 combines with J gene TRBJ2-1; tentatively, D is TRBD1 or TRBD2 (6 bases each). Trimming removed 10 bases from V and 6 bases from J, with 16 bases in between. Germline lookup yields CDR1 LNHDA and CDR2 SQIVND (reference sequence). This CDR3 contains 13 residues. As DNA, the CDR3 is TGTGCCACCGCCTCGGGGGCGGGCAATGAGCAGTTCTTC. Translation gives CATASGAGNEQFF. Together with reference TRBV19 and TRBJ2-1, the CDR3 gives the full variable domain: DGGITQSPKYLFRKEGQNVTLSCEQNLNHDAMYWYRQDPGQGLRLIYYSQIVNDFQKGDIAEGYSVSREKKESFPLTVTSAQKNPTAFYLCATASGAGNEQFFGPGTRLTVL.

CDR3 DNA sequence: TGTGCCAGCTCACCAAGGCCGGGGCCCTATGGCTACACCTTC. Translation gives CASSPRPGPYGYTF. The gene calls are TRBV18 and TRBJ1-2; D is possibly TRBD1 (5 bases). The V end was cut by 2 bases, the J end by 4 bases, with 11 bases between. This CDR3 has 14 residues. CDR1 and CDR2 (germline): KGHSH, LQKENI.

A note on this clonotype: This is likely a read error, given that the CDR3 carries no conserved phenylalanine or tryptophan at its end. The V gene is TRBV13, the J gene TRBJ2-7; D is undetermined. The CDR3 spans 15 residues. Between the trimmed V and J ends, which lost 1 base and 7 bases, there was a span of 17 bases. Looked up from germline, CDR1 is PRHDT and CDR2 is FYEKMQ (reference sequence). The CDR3 is CASSLVNLAPSEQYL. CDR3 in DNA: TGTGCCAGCAGCTTAGTGAATTTAGCACCTTCAGAGCAGTACCTC.

The chain's CDR3 is CAWSVSSGRRYEQYF. The CDR3 DNA follows: TGTGCCTGGAGTGTATCGAGCGGGAGACGGTACGAGCAGTACTTC. This chain links TRBV30 with TRBJ2-7, with 8 bases lining up with TRBD2. V shed 0 bases and J 4 bases; nucleotides not matched to a gene: 8. The germline V gene has CDR1 GTSNPN and CDR2 SVGIG (reference sequence). The CDR3 is 15 residues long.

V usage is TRBV19 and J usage is TRBJ1-5, with D possibly being TRBD1 (6 bases). Trimming removed 5 bases from V and 6 bases from J, with 20 bases in between. The CDR3 runs 16 residues. The germline gives CDR1 LNHDA, CDR2 SQIVND (reference sequence). CDR3 DNA: TGTGCCAGTAGTCCAGACATTGGGGGCAATTTTCAGCCCCAGCATTTT. Amino acids: CASSPDIGGNFQPQHF.